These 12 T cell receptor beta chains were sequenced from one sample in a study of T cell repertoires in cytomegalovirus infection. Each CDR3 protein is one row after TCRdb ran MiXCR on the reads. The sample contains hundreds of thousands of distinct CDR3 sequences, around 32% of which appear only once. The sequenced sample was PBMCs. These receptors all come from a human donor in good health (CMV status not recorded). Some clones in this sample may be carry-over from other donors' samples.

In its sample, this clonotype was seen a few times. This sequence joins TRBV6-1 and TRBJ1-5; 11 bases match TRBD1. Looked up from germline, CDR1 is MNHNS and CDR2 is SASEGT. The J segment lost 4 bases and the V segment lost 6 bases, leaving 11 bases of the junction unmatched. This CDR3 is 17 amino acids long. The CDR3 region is CASSGQGAPIGNQPQHF. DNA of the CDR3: TGTGCCAGCAGCGGACAGGGGGCGCCGATTGGTAATCAGCCCCAGCATTTT.

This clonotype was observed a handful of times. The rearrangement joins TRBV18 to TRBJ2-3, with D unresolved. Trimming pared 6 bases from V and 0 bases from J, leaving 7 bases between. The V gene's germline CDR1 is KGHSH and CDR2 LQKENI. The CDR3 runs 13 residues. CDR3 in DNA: TGTGCCAGCTCCGCCGATAGCACAGATACGCAGTATTTT. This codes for CASSADSTDTQYF.

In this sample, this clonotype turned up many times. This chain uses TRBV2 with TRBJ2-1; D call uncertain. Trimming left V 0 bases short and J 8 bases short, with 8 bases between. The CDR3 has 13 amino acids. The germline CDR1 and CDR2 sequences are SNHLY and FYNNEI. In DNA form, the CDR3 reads TGTGCCAGCAGTGAAGCGCTTACAGATGAGCAGTTCTTC. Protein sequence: CASSEALTDEQFF.

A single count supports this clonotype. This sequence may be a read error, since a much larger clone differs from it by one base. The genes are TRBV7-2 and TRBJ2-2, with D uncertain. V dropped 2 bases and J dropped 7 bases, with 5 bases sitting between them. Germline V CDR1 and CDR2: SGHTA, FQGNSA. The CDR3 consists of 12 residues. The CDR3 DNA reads TGTGCCAGCAGCTTAAGGGACGGGGAGCTGTTTTTT. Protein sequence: CASSLRDGELFF.

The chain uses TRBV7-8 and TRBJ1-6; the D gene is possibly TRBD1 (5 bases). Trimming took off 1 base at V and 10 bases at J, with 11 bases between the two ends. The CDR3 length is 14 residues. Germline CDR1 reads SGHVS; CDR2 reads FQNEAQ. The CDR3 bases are TGTGCCAGCAGCTTAGATCGGGGGTGGTCACCCCTCCACTTT. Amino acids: CASSLDRGWSPLHF.

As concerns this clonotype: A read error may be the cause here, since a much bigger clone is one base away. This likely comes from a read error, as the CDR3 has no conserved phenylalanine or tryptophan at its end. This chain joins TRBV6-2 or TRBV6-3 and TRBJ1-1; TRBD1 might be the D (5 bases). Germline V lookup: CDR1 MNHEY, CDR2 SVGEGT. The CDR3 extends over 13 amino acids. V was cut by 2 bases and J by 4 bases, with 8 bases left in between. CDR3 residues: CASSYGGGTEAFC. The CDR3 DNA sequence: TGTGCCAGCAGTTACGGGGGAGGCACTGAAGCTTTCTGT.

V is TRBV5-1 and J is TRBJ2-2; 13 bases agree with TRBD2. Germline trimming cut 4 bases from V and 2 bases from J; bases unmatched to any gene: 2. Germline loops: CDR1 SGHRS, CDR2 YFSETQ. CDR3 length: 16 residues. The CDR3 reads CASSTGLAGNTGELFF. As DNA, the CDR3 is TGCGCCAGCAGCACGGGACTAGCGGGAAACACCGGGGAGCTGTTTTTT.

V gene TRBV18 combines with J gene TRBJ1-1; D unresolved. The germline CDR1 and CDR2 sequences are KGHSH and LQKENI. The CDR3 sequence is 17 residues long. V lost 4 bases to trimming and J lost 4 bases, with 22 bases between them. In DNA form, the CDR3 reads TGTGCCAGCTCACTCCTGGACTACCCAGCTAGGAGCACTGAAGCTTTCTTT. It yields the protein CASSLLDYPARSTEAFF.

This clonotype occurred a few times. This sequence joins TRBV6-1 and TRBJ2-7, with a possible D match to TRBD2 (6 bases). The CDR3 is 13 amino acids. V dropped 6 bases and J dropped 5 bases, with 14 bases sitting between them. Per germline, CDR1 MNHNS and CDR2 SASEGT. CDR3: CASREFGEDEQYF. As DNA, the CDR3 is TGTGCCAGCAGGGAATTCGGGGAGGACGAGCAGTACTTC.

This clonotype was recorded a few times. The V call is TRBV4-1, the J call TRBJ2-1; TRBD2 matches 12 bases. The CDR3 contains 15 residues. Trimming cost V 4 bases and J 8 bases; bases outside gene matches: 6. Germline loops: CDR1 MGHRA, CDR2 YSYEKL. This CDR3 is CASSLRLAGADEQFF. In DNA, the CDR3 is TGCGCCAGCAGCCTCCGACTAGCGGGGGCCGATGAGCAGTTCTTC.

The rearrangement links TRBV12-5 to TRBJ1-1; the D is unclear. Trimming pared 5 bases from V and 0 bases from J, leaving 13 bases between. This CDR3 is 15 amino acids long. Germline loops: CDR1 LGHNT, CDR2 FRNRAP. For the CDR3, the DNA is TGTGCTAGTGGTGTGGAACAGAACATGAACACTGAAGCTTTCTTT. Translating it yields CASGVEQNMNTEAFF.

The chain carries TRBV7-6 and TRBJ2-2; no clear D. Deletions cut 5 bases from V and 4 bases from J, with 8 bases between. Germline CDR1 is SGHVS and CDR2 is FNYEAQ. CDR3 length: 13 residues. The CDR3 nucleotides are TGTGCCAGCAGCGCTAGTCTCACCGGGGAGCTGTTTTTT. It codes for CASSASLTGELFF.